These 19 T cell receptor beta chains share one sample of origin, sequenced in a study of blood T cell repertoires in COVID-19. Measured with immunoSEQ multiplex PCR; TCRdb has only the in-frame clones, and not every one. The sample yields approximately 260,000 clones, around 90% seen once. Input material: peripheral blood. The origin of the receptors is a woman aged 55-69 years with COVID-19, enrolled during active disease.

This clone appeared a single time. The rearrangement uses TRBV19 and TRBJ1-1; weak D call: TRBD1 (5 bases). Trimming cost V 3 bases and J 2 bases, with 13 bases left between them. In germline, CDR1 is LNHDA, CDR2 SQIVND (reference sequence). The CDR3 spans 15 residues. CDR3 region: CASSIDSYSNTEAFF. The CDR3 region has the DNA TGTGCCAGTAGTATCGACAGCTACAGCAACACTGAAGCTTTCTTT.

In this sample, this clone turned up a few times. The CDR3 sequence is CASSQLPRQDTGELFF. The CDR3 DNA is TGTGCCAGCTCCCAACTGCCTCGACAGGACACCGGGGAGCTGTTTTTT. This sequence joins TRBV18 and TRBJ2-2; D is perhaps TRBD1 (6 bases). There are 16 residues in the CDR3. V was clipped by 6 bases and J by 3 bases, with 17 bases between them. The germline V gene encodes CDR1 KGHSH and CDR2 LQKENI.

This chain connects TRBV7-3 to TRBJ2-2; the D gene is possibly TRBD2 (6 bases). The CDR3 sequence is 14 residues long. Trimming removed 5 bases at V and 7 bases at J, with 14 bases between. Germline V gene lookup returns CDR1 SGHTA and CDR2 FQGTGA. CDR3 nucleotides: TGTGCCAGCAGCCCCTCAGGGAGGTACGGGGAGCTGTTTTTT. This sequence encodes CASSPSGRYGELFF.

This chain joins TRBV4-3 and TRBJ1-5; D gene unclear. Germline V gene sequence: CDR1 LGHNA, CDR2 YSLEER. V gave up 0 bases and J gave up 3 bases, with 9 bases separating them. The CDR3 runs to 15 residues. Here the CDR3 reads CASSQDGKFNQPQHF. The CDR3 nucleotides are TGCGCCAGCAGCCAAGATGGCAAGTTCAATCAGCCCCAGCATTTT.

The CDR3 protein is CASSPLPGGQETQYF. CDR3 sequence (DNA): TGTGCCAGCAGCCCCCTTCCGGGGGGGCAGGAGACCCAGTACTTC. The J gene is TRBJ2-5, the V gene TRBV7-3, with 8 bases that match TRBD2. This CDR3 is built from 15 residues. Germline V gene data show CDR1 as SGHTA and CDR2 as FQGTGA. J was trimmed by 5 bases and V by 5 bases; bases with no gene match: 10.

V gene TRBV19 combines with J gene TRBJ2-5; D possibly corresponds to TRBD2 (6 bases). CDR1 and CDR2 from the germline V gene are LNHDA and SQIVND (reference sequence). This CDR3 comprises 15 residues. V lost 6 bases and J lost 5, with 19 bases in between. DNA for the CDR3: TGTGCCAGTAGAAGCGGCGGGGCGGGGTTGGAGACCCAGTACTTC. Its protein is CASRSGGAGLETQYF.

This chain links TRBV4-1 with TRBJ2-5, with D hard to call. The germline gives CDR1 MGHRA, CDR2 YSYEKL. Trimming shortened V by 0 bases and J by 5 bases, and 4 bases separated the two germline ends. This CDR3 is 12 amino acids long. The DNA of the CDR3 is TGCGCCAGCAGCCAAGATATGGAGACCCAGTACTTC. Protein product: CASSQDMETQYF.

The chain employs TRBV6-5 and TRBJ2-5; TRBD1 is a possible D gene (5 bases). This CDR3 is built from 12 residues. The germline gives CDR1 MNHEY, CDR2 SVGAGI. The V gene lost 8 bases and the J gene lost 7 bases, with 14 bases spanning the gap. DNA of the CDR3: TGTGCCAGCGGTATCAGGGAAGGGACCCAGTACTTC. Translation: CASGIREGTQYF.

The rearrangement joins TRBV5-8 to TRBJ2-2; TRBD1 aligns across 8 bases. The V segment lost 8 bases and the J segment 4 bases; nucleotides outside the gene matches: 16. The CDR3 totals 17 residues. Germline values: CDR1 SGHTS, CDR2 YDEGEE. The CDR3 loop is CASGYTTGTGFTGELFF. For the CDR3, the DNA is TGTGCCAGTGGGTATACCACCGGGACAGGTTTCACCGGGGAGCTGTTTTTT.

The V and J genes are TRBV18 and TRBJ1-4; 9 bases fit TRBD1. The CDR3 consists of 21 residues. After removal of 1 base from V and 0 bases from J, the junction contained 15 bases not matched to a gene. Germline V gene data show CDR1 as KGHSH and CDR2 as LQKENI. This CDR3 reads CASSPQIIPGQGLSTNEKLFF. CDR3 coding DNA: TGTGCCAGCTCACCACAGATTATACCGGGACAGGGTCTATCAACTAATGAAAAACTGTTTTTT.

This rearrangement joins TRBV18 to TRBJ1-1; a weak D match, TRBD1 (5 bases). This CDR3 comprises 16 residues. Germline values: CDR1 KGHSH, CDR2 LQKENI. V was clipped by 5 bases and J by 2 bases, with 18 bases between them. For the CDR3, the DNA is TGTGCCAGCTCAGATAACCAGGTCCAGGGCAACACTGAAGCTTTCTTT. This translates into CASSDNQVQGNTEAFF.

The J gene is TRBJ1-1, the V gene TRBV11-3; possible D gene TRBD1, 5 bases. This CDR3 is built from 13 residues. Trimming removed 6 bases from V and 1 base from J, with 9 bases in between. Germline V gene data show CDR1 as SGHNT and CDR2 as YENEEA. This CDR3 is CASSKQENTEAFF. The CDR3 DNA reads TGTGCCAGCAGTAAACAGGAGAACACTGAAGCTTTCTTT.

CDR3 bases: TGTGCCATCAGTGACGGACAGCAAGAGACCCAGTACTTC. This sequence encodes CAISDGQQETQYF. The chain links TRBV10-3 to TRBJ2-5; D might be TRBD1 (6 bases). The CDR3 spans 13 residues. Trimming took off 3 bases at V and 2 bases at J, with 7 bases between the two ends. Germline V lookup: CDR1 ENHRY, CDR2 SYGVKD.

As concerns this clone: Other DNA sequences of this sample code for an identical CDR3. The V call is TRBV12-3 or TRBV12-4, the J call TRBJ1-2; 7 nucleotides line up with TRBD1. V gave up 6 bases and J gave up 4 bases; unmatched junction bases: 5. This CDR3 is built from 13 residues. As DNA, the CDR3 is TGTGCCAGCAGCCCTGGACAGGTCTATGGCTACACCTTC. It yields the protein CASSPGQVYGYTF.

This sequence joins TRBV6-7 and TRBJ2-3; 7 nucleotides agree with TRBD1. TRBV6-7 belongs to the ORF category, with a function that is uncertain. The V segment lost 5 bases and the J segment 2 bases; nucleotides outside the gene matches: 7. The CDR3 runs 15 residues. CDR3 bases: TGTGCCAGCAGTCTACCACAGGGGTCCACAGATACGCAGTATTTT. Amino acid sequence: CASSLPQGSTDTQYF.

The rearrangement links TRBV27 to TRBJ1-6, with TRBD1 matching 12 bases. Germline V CDR1 and CDR2: MNHEY, SMNVEV (reference sequence). This CDR3 spans 16 amino acids. V lost 4 bases and J lost 7; bases outside the gene matches: 5. The DNA for the CDR3 is TGTGCCAGCAGTTGGGGGACAGGGGGCACGAATTCACCCCTCCACTTT. Translating gives CASSWGTGGTNSPLHF.

J is TRBJ1-1 and V is TRBV5-4; D is uncertain. From germline, CDR1 is SGHNT and CDR2 YYREEE (reference sequence). CDR3 length: 12 residues. V dropped 5 bases and J dropped 8 bases, with 13 bases sitting between them. The CDR3 sequence is CASSTDGLEAFF. In nucleotides, the CDR3 is TGTGCCAGCAGTACAGACGGCCTCGAAGCTTTCTTT.

The chain recombines TRBV20-1 with TRBJ1-2, with D maybe TRBD1 (5 bases). The CDR3 length is 10 residues. Trimming stripped 6 bases from V and 8 bases from J, with 10 bases between. Germline CDR1 DFQATT, CDR2 SNEGSKA (reference sequence). DNA of the CDR3: TGCAGTGCCTTGGAGGGGGGCTACACCTTC. Translating it yields CSALEGGYTF.

The V gene is TRBV30, the J gene TRBJ2-1; the match to TRBD2 covers 8 bases. The length of the CDR3 is 16 residues. The V segment lost 2 bases and the J segment 4 bases; nucleotides outside the gene matches: 10. The germline gives CDR1 GTSNPN, CDR2 SVGIG (reference sequence). In DNA form, the CDR3 reads TGTGCCTGGAGTCTGGGGAAGGCGGGGGGTTACAATGAGCAGTTCTTC. Encoded protein: CAWSLGKAGGYNEQFF.